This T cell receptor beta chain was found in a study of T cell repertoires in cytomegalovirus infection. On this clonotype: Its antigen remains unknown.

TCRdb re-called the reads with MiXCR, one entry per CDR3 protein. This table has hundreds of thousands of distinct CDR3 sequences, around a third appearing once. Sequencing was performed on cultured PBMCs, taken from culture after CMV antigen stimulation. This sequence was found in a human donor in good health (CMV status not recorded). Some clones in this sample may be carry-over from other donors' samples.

CDR3 DNA: TGTGCCAGCAGATCTGGTGGGAGCTCCTACAATGAGCAGTTCTTC. This sequence encodes CASRSGGSSYNEQFF. The rearrangement joins TRBV6-5 to TRBJ2-1, with a tentative D call TRBD2 (5 bases). Germline lookup yields CDR1 MNHEY and CDR2 SVGAGI. The CDR3 spans 15 residues. The V end lost 6 bases, the J end lost 0 bases, and 12 bases lay between the germline ends.